Each of the 27 T cell receptor beta chains below was sequenced from the same sample in a study of blood T cells in healthy people across ages. Combining a sample-barcoded 5' primer with a J-beta primer mix, a second PCR ran for 7 to 11 cycles. MiXCR, applied by TCRdb to the 5' RACE reads, yields one record per CDR3 protein. This repertoire shows about 1.4 million distinct CDR3 sequences, approximately 59% found once; its top ten account for about 6.3%. Sequenced sample: blood. These receptors came from a young man in good health.

V and J are TRBV13 and TRBJ2-7; 8 bases fit TRBD2. Germline assignment: CDR1 PRHDT and CDR2 FYEKMQ (reference sequence). V shed 5 bases, J shed 2 bases, and the junction held 11 bases outside the gene matches. This CDR3 spans 16 amino acids. CDR3 protein: CASSAGSGDWTYEQYF. The CDR3 nucleotides are TGTGCCAGCAGCGCGGGTAGCGGGGATTGGACCTACGAGCAGTACTTC.

This chain links TRBV29-1 with TRBJ1-2, with D possibly being TRBD1 (5 bases). CDR1 and CDR2 from the germline V gene are SQVTM and ANQGSEA. The CDR3 spans 13 residues. V was trimmed by 4 bases and J by 0 bases, leaving 9 bases between them. CDR3 in amino acids: CSVVQTANYGYTF. As DNA, the CDR3 is TGCAGCGTTGTACAGACAGCTAACTATGGCTACACCTTC.

The rearrangement links TRBV10-3 to TRBJ2-5, with 8 bases that match TRBD1. V shed 0 bases, J shed 1 base, and the junction held 7 bases outside the gene matches. CDR3 length: 17 residues. From germline, CDR1 is ENHRY and CDR2 SYGVKD. The CDR3 DNA is TGTGCCATCAGTGAGTCCGGACAGGGCTTTGGCCAAGAGACCCAGTACTTC. Translation: CAISESGQGFGQETQYF.

This clonotype occurred a few times. The rearrangement joins TRBV7-2 to TRBJ2-3, with TRBD1 as a possible D gene (5 bases). Between the trimmed V and J ends, which lost 5 bases and 3 bases, there was a span of 12 bases. This CDR3 spans 14 amino acids. The germline gives CDR1 SGHTA, CDR2 FQGNSA. CDR3 residues: CASSLGALTDTQYF. CDR3 DNA: TGTGCCAGCAGCCTAGGGGCCCTAACAGATACGCAGTATTTT.

The chain is built from TRBV20-1 and TRBJ2-1; the match to TRBD1 covers 10 bases. Germline trimming cut 4 bases from V and 6 bases from J; bases unmatched to any gene: 6. The CDR3 runs 14 residues. CDR1 DFQATT and CDR2 SNEGSKA come from the germline V gene (reference sequence). The CDR3 sequence is CSAKDRGSTNEQFF. CDR3 DNA: TGCAGTGCTAAGGACAGGGGGTCTACCAATGAGCAGTTCTTC.

This clonotype was observed a few times. This chain links TRBV6-2 or TRBV6-3 with TRBJ1-6, with D unresolved. Germline V gene lookup returns CDR1 MNHEY and CDR2 SVGEGT. This CDR3 region has 15 residues. The V and J ends lost 0 bases and 9 bases respectively, with 12 bases between them. Written as DNA, the CDR3 is TGTGCCAGCAGTTACTCTGGGCAGGTTGGTTCACCCCTCCACTTT. Encoded protein: CASSYSGQVGSPLHF.

The chain carries TRBV12-3 or TRBV12-4 and TRBJ1-2; D unresolved. This CDR3 comprises 14 residues. V was clipped by 1 base and J by 4 bases, with 10 bases between them. The CDR3 bases are TGTGCCAGCAGTTTAGACGGAGCCACCTATGGCTACACCTTC. It yields the protein CASSLDGATYGYTF.

This clonotype was seen a handful of times. The chain links TRBV3-1 to TRBJ2-4; the D is unclear. CDR3 length equals 17 residues. Germline values: CDR1 LGHDT, CDR2 YNNKEL (reference sequence). V was clipped by 3 bases and J by 0 bases, with 15 bases between them. The CDR3 loop reads CASSQRLDPIAKNIQYF. The CDR3 DNA reads as TGTGCCAGCAGCCAGAGGCTCGACCCCATAGCCAAAAACATTCAGTACTTC.

Here the CDR3 DNA reads TGTGCCAGCAGTGAGGGCAGGGGGTACCAAGAGACCCAGTACTTC. It codes for CASSEGRGYQETQYF. The J gene is TRBJ2-5, the V gene TRBV2; 7 bases map to TRBD1. Germline V gene sequence: CDR1 SNHLY, CDR2 FYNNEI. The V and J ends lost 3 bases and 0 bases, in that order; junction bases with no gene match: 4. There are 15 residues in the CDR3.

The chain recombines TRBV7-6 with TRBJ2-5; 11 positions match TRBD2. The V segment lost 4 bases and the J segment 2 bases; nucleotides outside the gene matches: 6. The germline V gene encodes CDR1 SGHVS and CDR2 FNYEAQ. The CDR3 loop spans 16 amino acids. The CDR3 sequence is CASSSYGTSGQETQYF. The CDR3 DNA sequence: TGTGCCAGCAGCTCGTACGGGACTAGCGGACAAGAGACCCAGTACTTC. The whole variable domain, filled in from reference TRBV7-6 and TRBJ2-5, reads GAGVSQSPRYKVTKRGQDVALRCDPISGHVSLYWYRQALGQGPEFLTYFNYEAQQDKSGLPNDRFSAERPEGSISTLTIQRTEQRDSAMYRCASSSYGTSGQETQYFGPGTRLLVL.

The chain recombines TRBV6-1 with TRBJ2-4; 7 positions match TRBD1. The CDR3 extends over 15 amino acids. V shed 5 bases, J shed 8 bases, and the junction held 12 bases outside the gene matches. CDR1 and CDR2 (germline): MNHNS, SASEGT. The CDR3 reads CASSPTGAPQDIQYF. The CDR3 region has the DNA TGTGCCAGCAGTCCTACAGGGGCCCCCCAGGACATTCAGTACTTC.

The chain recombines TRBV12-3 or TRBV12-4 with TRBJ2-1; 8 bases fit TRBD1. J gave up 12 bases and V 6 bases, and 7 bases lay outside the gene matches. CDR3 length equals 12 residues. Here the CDR3 reads CASRTLGQGQFF. The DNA for the CDR3 is TGTGCCAGCAGGACGCTCGGACAGGGGCAGTTCTTC.

The chain carries TRBV15 and TRBJ2-3; D call uncertain. The V and J ends lost 0 bases and 6 bases respectively, with 10 bases between them. Germline V gene sequence: CDR1 LNHNV, CDR2 YYDKDF (reference sequence). This CDR3 region has 14 residues. The CDR3 loop reads CATSRDKVPDTQYF. The CDR3 bases are TGTGCCACCAGCAGAGATAAGGTCCCGGATACGCAGTATTTT.

This chain uses TRBV20-1 with TRBJ1-6, with D perhaps matching TRBD1 (6 bases). CDR1 and CDR2 from the germline V gene are DFQATT and SNEGSKA (reference sequence). Trimming took 2 bases from V and 3 from J, leaving 14 bases between them. The CDR3 contains 16 residues. Here the CDR3 DNA reads TGCAGTGCTAGAAATGAGGGACAACTCTATAATTCACCCCTCCACTTT. Encoded protein: CSARNEGQLYNSPLHF.

This clonotype was seen a few times. The chain uses TRBV29-1 and TRBJ2-1; 12 bases fit TRBD2. Trimming removed 0 bases from V and 7 bases from J; junction bases left unmatched: 7. In germline, CDR1 is SQVTM, CDR2 ANQGSEA. This CDR3 is 16 amino acids long. The CDR3 sequence: CSVEDRLAGVSNEQFF. Here the CDR3 DNA reads TGCAGCGTTGAAGACCGACTAGCGGGAGTCTCTAATGAGCAGTTCTTC.

This clonotype was observed a handful of times. The rearrangement joins TRBV4-2 to TRBJ2-6, with TRBD1 identical over 8 bases. V was clipped by 5 bases and J by 2 bases; unmatched bases: 5. This CDR3 has 16 residues. The germline V gene has CDR1 LGHNA and CDR2 YNFKEQ. The CDR3 is CASSKQGGPGANVLTF. CDR3 nucleotide sequence: TGTGCCAGCAGCAAACAGGGGGGCCCTGGGGCCAACGTCCTGACTTTC.

The DNA for the CDR3 is TGCAGCCTTAATACAGGGTTTGAGGGCACAGATACGCAGTATTTT. This translates into CSLNTGFEGTDTQYF. The J gene is TRBJ2-3, the V gene TRBV29-1; D is perhaps TRBD1 (6 bases). V shed 8 bases and J shed 1 base, with 19 bases lying between them. Germline assignment: CDR1 SQVTM and CDR2 ANQGSEA. The CDR3 length is 15 residues.

The chain couples TRBV24-1 to TRBJ2-3, with 10 bases matching TRBD1. V lost 4 bases and J lost 1; bases outside the gene matches: 4. Germline V gene data show CDR1 as KGHDR and CDR2 as SFDVKD. CDR3 length equals 16 residues. The CDR3 nucleotides read TGTGCCACCAGTGAGTTCGGGACAGGGGGCACAGATACGCAGTATTTT. It specifies CATSEFGTGGTDTQYF.

The CDR3 DNA reads as TGTGCCAGCAGGAGGGATACTAGCGGGGTGCCACAAGAGACCCAGTACTTC. Translated: CASRRDTSGVPQETQYF. The gene calls are TRBV2 and TRBJ2-5, with 10 bases fitting TRBD2. Per the germline V gene, CDR1 is SNHLY and CDR2 is FYNNEI. V was pared by 6 bases and J by 2 bases, with 12 bases of the junction left unmatched. The CDR3 covers 17 residues.

The V call is TRBV5-1, the J call TRBJ2-1; D is undetermined. The J call may be in error: the DNA end matches TRBJ2-7 better. Germline CDR1 SGHRS, CDR2 YFSETQ. The CDR3 is made up of 14 amino acids. This CDR3 is CASSSWTEAYEQYF. The CDR3 bases are TGCGCCAGCAGCTCGTGGACGGAAGCCTACGAGCAGTACTTC.

In this sample, this clonotype turned up a few times. The V call is TRBV14, the J call TRBJ2-1, with TRBD1 matching 10 bases. Germline trimming cut 0 bases from V and 6 bases from J; bases unmatched to any gene: 8. Per the germline V gene, CDR1 is SGHDN and CDR2 is FVKESK. This CDR3 contains 17 residues. The CDR3 DNA sequence: TGTGCCAGCAGCCAAGATTACCGGGACAGGGGTCCCAATGAGCAGTTCTTC. Translated, it gives CASSQDYRDRGPNEQFF.

This chain joins TRBV6-2 or TRBV6-3 and TRBJ2-4; D is possibly TRBD1 (6 bases). The J call is doubtful: the DNA matches TRBJ2-7 better. Germline V lookup: CDR1 MNHEY, CDR2 SVGEGT. The CDR3 runs to 14 residues. The chain's CDR3 is CASTQGPLYYEQYF. CDR3 DNA sequence: TGTGCCAGCACCCAGGGGCCATTATACTACGAGCAGTACTTC.

The chain combines TRBV29-1 with TRBJ2-4; 9 bases are shared with TRBD2. This CDR3 has 13 residues. CDR1 is SQVTM and CDR2 is ANQGSEA in the germline V gene. The ends lost 7 bases at V and 2 bases at J; junction bases unmatched: 3. This chain's CDR3 is CSAGTSTKNIQYF. CDR3 bases: TGCAGCGCCGGGACTAGCACCAAAAACATTCAGTACTTC.

Notes on this clonotype: The junction and the germline gene differ at one end; a read error may be behind it. The gene calls are TRBV7-2 and TRBJ2-3, with TRBD2 as a possible D gene (6 bases). In germline, CDR1 is SGHTA, CDR2 FQGNSA. This CDR3 is 15 amino acids long. The CDR3 DNA follows: TGTGCCAGCAGCTCTACGGGGGTAAGCACAGATAAGCAGTATTTT. Residues: CASSSTGVSTDKQYF.

The chain couples TRBV24-1 to TRBJ2-1; no definite D call. This CDR3 has 13 amino acids. V was trimmed by 6 bases and J by 8 bases, leaving 13 bases between them. From germline, CDR1 is KGHDR and CDR2 SFDVKD. CDR3 bases: TGTGCCACCAGTCCTTTAGGAAACGATGAGCAGTTCTTC. Translating gives CATSPLGNDEQFF.

The V call is TRBV5-1, the J call TRBJ1-1; D is perhaps TRBD1 (5 bases). This CDR3 region has 14 residues. Trimming removed 0 bases at V and 4 bases at J, with 10 bases between. Germline lookup yields CDR1 SGHRS and CDR2 YFSETQ. The CDR3 DNA sequence: TGCGCCAGCAGCTTGGGAGGGGACGGCACTGAAGCTTTCTTT. Translated: CASSLGGDGTEAFF.

This clonotype was detected a few times. V usage is TRBV12-3 or TRBV12-4 and J usage is TRBJ1-2; 10 bases are shared with TRBD1. V dropped 6 bases and J dropped 7; count of bases not matched to a gene: 8. The CDR3 spans 14 residues. The DNA of the CDR3 is TGTGCCAGCAGGATTACCGGGACAGGGGCTGGCTACACCTTC. Protein sequence: CASRITGTGAGYTF.